The clone carrying this T cell receptor (beta chain) was seen a handful of times. The data were obtained in a study of spatial heterogeneity in lung cancer. Time point denoted: sample taken at primary tumor resection. Extraction of whole RNA from tumor, nontumor lung or frozen PBMC preceded unsorted sequencing. CDR1 and CDR2 (germline): SNHLY, FYNNEI. CDR3 length: 16 amino acids. V shed 2 bases and J shed 2 bases, with 16 bases lying between them. TCRdb re-derived calls from the 5' RACE reads in MiXCR, one entry per CDR3 protein. The sample has tens of thousands of distinct CDR3 sequences; less than 5.5% are singletons.

This sequence originates from a female donor with early-stage non-small cell lung cancer. Source: PBMCs, taken at surgery. The chain joins TRBV2 to TRBJ2-7; D ambiguous. The CDR3 DNA follows: TGTGCCAGCAGTGAATTCCCCGTGCGTTATACCTACGAGCAGTACTTC. This sequence encodes CASSEFPVRYTYEQYF.